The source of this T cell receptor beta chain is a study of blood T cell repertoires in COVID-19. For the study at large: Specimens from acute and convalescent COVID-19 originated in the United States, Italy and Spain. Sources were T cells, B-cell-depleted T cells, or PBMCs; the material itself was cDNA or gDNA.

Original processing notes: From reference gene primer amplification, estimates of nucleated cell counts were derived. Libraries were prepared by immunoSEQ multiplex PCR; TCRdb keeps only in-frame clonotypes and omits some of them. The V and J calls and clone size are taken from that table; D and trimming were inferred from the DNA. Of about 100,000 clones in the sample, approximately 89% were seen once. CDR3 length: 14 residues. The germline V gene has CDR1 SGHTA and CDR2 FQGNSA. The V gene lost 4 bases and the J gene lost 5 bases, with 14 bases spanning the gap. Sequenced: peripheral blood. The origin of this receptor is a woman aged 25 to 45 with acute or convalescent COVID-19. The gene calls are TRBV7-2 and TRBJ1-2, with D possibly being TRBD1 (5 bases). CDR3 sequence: CASSSKGIDYGYTF. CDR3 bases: TGTGCCAGCAGCTCTAAGGGGATAGATTATGGCTACACCTTC.